This T cell receptor (beta chain) was obtained from a study of cytomegalovirus exposure and HLA in healthy donors. Study-level information: Later, an analysis reported that the 120 or so validation repertoires had used the same platform as the approximately 690 first-cohort repertoires.

A word on this clone: Its antigen is not known.

Trimming at V came to 6 bases and at J to 2 bases, leaving 10 bases not matched to a gene. This CDR3 has 16 amino acids. CDR1 and CDR2 from the germline V gene are MNHEY and SMNVEV (reference sequence). Clones were read by immunoSEQ multiplex PCR, and TCRdb kept only the in-frame ones, dropping some. The sample contains about 110,000 clones, roughly 84% of which appear only once. Findings and limits, study-wide: Reported performance of the classifier showed diagnosis of cytomegalovirus status with high specificity and sensitivity. A subsequent analysis found that TCR clusters from the first cohort also tended to co-occur in the roughly 120 validation repertoires, with approximately 94% of cluster scores above 0. In vitro data verified a few CMV-associated chains as specific for CMV antigens.

The V gene is TRBV27, the J gene TRBJ1-2; 9 bases are shared with TRBD1. The sequence came from a woman under 30 in good health and CMV-seronegative. Material: PBMCs. The CDR3, as DNA: TGTGCCAGCAGCCGGACAGGGGCCTCTAAAAACTATGGCTACACCTTC. Its protein product is CASSRTGASKNYGYTF.